This TCR beta chain is from a study of T cell responses to AZD1222 COVID-19 vaccine. This clone was observed a handful of times. The antigen is not known. General study findings and limits: Spike-specific TCR breadth and depth both grew after two AZD1222 doses. Nearly half of spike-specific TCRs reportedly target unmutated variant regions. Dominant CD4 TCR responses targeted spike regions 160-218 and 743-854.

The method was immunoSEQ multiplex PCR; TCRdb's version includes in-frame clones alone and lacks a portion of them. The repertoire consists of roughly 150,000 clones, with roughly nine tenths occurring once and the leading ten covering 6.9%. This TCR derives from an adult who had recovered from COVID-19. The sample was peripheral blood, taken after recovery from COVID-19.

CDR3 sequence: CASSDLGSYNEQFF. The CDR3 region has the DNA TGCGCCAGCAGTGACTTAGGCAGCTACAATGAGCAGTTCTTC. The rearrangement joins TRBV10-2 to TRBJ2-1, with no clear D. The CDR3 extends over 14 amino acids. Trimming pared 3 bases from V and 3 bases from J, leaving 9 bases between. Germline values: CDR1 WSHSY, CDR2 SAAADI.